Following are 27 T cell receptor beta chains from one sample sequenced in a study of shared clonotypes between healthy human individuals. CD45RO negativity and positive selection for CCR7 defined naive CD8 cells, a population that excluded terminally differentiated effector memory CD45RA+ cells. Repertoires were generated with immunoSEQ multiplex PCR, while TCRdb's copy carries only in-frame clones and drops some. The table lists some 2.1 million clones, around 95% of them singletons. The source material was naive CD8+ T cells from PBMCs. The receptors come from a man aged 18 to 29 in good health. Some clones in this sample may be carry-over from other donors' samples.

V usage is TRBV10-2 and J usage is TRBJ2-1; D is uncertain. Germline CDR1 reads WSHSY; CDR2 reads SAAADI. Trimming took off 5 bases at V and 9 bases at J, with 8 bases between the two ends. The CDR3 is made up of 11 amino acids. CDR3 DNA: TGCGCCAGCAGTCCATCGATTGAGCAGTTCTTC. Its protein product is CASSPSIEQFF.

V gene TRBV11-2 combines with J gene TRBJ2-3; D is undetermined. V was shortened by 1 base and J by 2 bases, with 10 bases between the two germline ends. The germline V gene encodes CDR1 SGHAT and CDR2 FQNNGV. The CDR3 covers 15 residues. CDR3 amino acids: CASSLGGYSTDTQYF. As DNA, the CDR3 is TGTGCCAGCAGCTTAGGCGGCTACTCCACAGATACGCAGTATTTT.

The gene calls are TRBV27 and TRBJ2-7; perhaps TRBD2 as D (5 bases). The CDR3 consists of 14 residues. Per germline, CDR1 MNHEY and CDR2 SMNVEV (reference sequence). V was clipped by 4 bases and J by 9 bases, with 19 bases between them. This CDR3 is CASSSTRTVLGQYF. CDR3 DNA sequence: TGTGCCAGCAGTTCCACAAGGACTGTGTTAGGGCAGTACTTC.

This clone has only one observation. CDR3 bases: TGCGCCAGCACACTATTGGGGGGGAGCGGGGAGCTGTTTTTT. Its protein product is CASTLLGGSGELFF. The gene calls are TRBV4-3 and TRBJ2-2; TRBD2 aligns across 7 bases. The V gene's germline CDR1 is LGHNA and CDR2 YSLEER. CDR3 size: 14 residues. J was trimmed by 7 bases and V by 7 bases; bases with no gene match: 9.

In regard to this clone: In the same sample, other DNA sequences code for this CDR3. V and J are TRBV27 and TRBJ2-7, with 8 bases aligning to TRBD2. Looked up from germline, CDR1 is MNHEY and CDR2 is SMNVEV (reference sequence). The length of the CDR3 is 12 residues. V shed 6 bases, J shed 4 bases, and the junction held 2 bases outside the gene matches. The CDR3 DNA follows: TGTGCCAGCAGAGCGGGAGCGTACGAGCAGTACTTC. This encodes CASRAGAYEQYF.

CDR3 in DNA: TGCGCCAGCAGCCAGGGAGATGTGAAGAATGAGCAGTTCTTC. Residues: CASSQGDVKNEQFF. This chain links TRBV4-1 with TRBJ2-1; a possible D gene is TRBD2 (5 bases). The CDR3 sequence is 14 residues long. Trimming cost V 3 bases and J 7 bases, with 13 bases left between them. Germline V lookup: CDR1 MGHRA, CDR2 YSYEKL.

The rearrangement joins TRBV5-5 to TRBJ2-3; 12 positions agree with TRBD2. The ends lost 2 bases at V and 2 bases at J; junction bases unmatched: 3. From germline, CDR1 is SGHKS and CDR2 YYEKEE (reference sequence). CDR3 length: 16 amino acids. CDR3 DNA: TGTGCCAGCAGCTTTCTAGCGGGAGGGCCCACAGATACGCAGTATTTT. Translation gives CASSFLAGGPTDTQYF.

In this sample, this clone turned up a few times. The sample has other DNA sequences that encode this CDR3 too. This chain uses TRBV5-1 with TRBJ2-7; tentative D call: TRBD1 (6 bases). Germline CDR1 and CDR2: SGHRS and YFSETQ. This CDR3 is built from 12 residues. The germline V and J ends were trimmed by 0 bases and 6 bases, with 7 bases remaining between them. The CDR3: CASSLVGAEQYF. The CDR3 DNA follows: TGCGCCAGCAGCTTGGTGGGGGCCGAGCAGTACTTC.

On this clone itself: The sample contains more than one DNA sequence encoding this CDR3. This chain uses TRBV11-2 with TRBJ2-7; 8 bases agree with TRBD2. The CDR3 consists of 15 residues. Germline V CDR1 and CDR2: SGHAT, FQNNGV. The V and J ends lost 5 bases and 0 bases, in that order; junction bases with no gene match: 6. The chain's CDR3 is CASSLRGGSSYEQYF. The CDR3 DNA sequence: TGTGCCAGCAGCCTTCGGGGGGGCAGCTCCTACGAGCAGTACTTC.

The rearrangement links TRBV6-5 to TRBJ2-7, with 7 bases lining up with TRBD2. The CDR3 is made up of 14 amino acids. Germline values: CDR1 MNHEY, CDR2 SVGAGI. V shed 4 bases and J 2 bases; nucleotides not matched to a gene: 5. CDR3 sequence (DNA): TGTGCCAGCAGTTTTACTAGCGAGGCCTACGAGCAGTACTTC. This encodes CASSFTSEAYEQYF.

This chain uses TRBV19 with TRBJ2-1; D remains unclear. CDR3 length: 16 amino acids. The germline V and J ends were trimmed by 3 bases and 4 bases, with 16 bases remaining between them. CDR1 is LNHDA and CDR2 is SQIVND in the germline V gene (reference sequence). The CDR3 DNA reads TGTGCCAGTAGTATTTTAGGTGAGACCCTATACAATGAGCAGTTCTTC. This translates into CASSILGETLYNEQFF.

CDR3 sequence reads: CSVDGLAGGPPYNEQFF. CDR3 DNA: TGCAGCGTTGATGGACTAGCGGGAGGGCCCCCCTACAATGAGCAGTTCTTC. The gene calls are TRBV29-1 and TRBJ2-1; 15 bases line up with TRBD2. The germline V gene has CDR1 SQVTM and CDR2 ANQGSEA. With 3 bases clipped from V and 2 bases from J, the junction kept 5 bases outside the gene matches. The CDR3 loop spans 17 amino acids.

V is TRBV4-1 and J is TRBJ1-5; possibly TRBD1 for D (5 bases). Trimming took off 2 bases at V and 6 bases at J, with 23 bases between the two ends. CDR3 length: 18 amino acids. CDR1 and CDR2 (germline): MGHRA, YSYEKL. The CDR3 sequence: CASSQKPPLGVGGQPQHF. The CDR3 DNA reads as TGCGCCAGCAGCCAAAAACCCCCGTTGGGGGTAGGAGGTCAGCCCCAGCATTTT.

The chain combines TRBV18 with TRBJ2-3; D is possibly TRBD1 or TRBD2 (5 bases each). Germline V lookup: CDR1 KGHSH, CDR2 LQKENI. V gave up 2 bases and J gave up 1 base, with 13 bases separating them. This CDR3 region has 16 residues. CDR3 DNA: TGTGCCAGCTCACCAACTATGGGGGACGGCACAGATACGCAGTATTTT. This gives the protein CASSPTMGDGTDTQYF. Variable domain in full (rest from reference TRBV18 and TRBJ2-3): NAGVMQNPRHLVRRRGQEARLRCSPMKGHSHVYWYRQLPEEGLKFMVYLQKENIIDESGMPKERFSAEFPKEGPSILRIQQVVRGDSAAYFCASSPTMGDGTDTQYFGPGTRLTVL.

This clone was counted once. The chain couples TRBV11-2 to TRBJ2-7; D is unresolved. Trimming took 2 bases from V and 3 from J, leaving 11 bases between them. CDR1 SGHAT and CDR2 FQNNGV come from the germline V gene. The CDR3 is 14 amino acids. Here the CDR3 DNA reads TGTGCCAGCAGCTTAAGCAGGCAAGACTACGAGCAGTACTTC. Protein sequence: CASSLSRQDYEQYF.

This chain connects TRBV28 to TRBJ2-3; D possibly uses TRBD1 or TRBD2 (6 bases each). CDR1 and CDR2 (germline): MDHEN, SYDVKM. The CDR3 extends over 14 amino acids. The V and J ends lost 1 base and 5 bases respectively, with 10 bases between them. CDR3 residues: CASSLLGGRDTQYF. CDR3 coding DNA: TGTGCCAGCAGTTTATTGGGGGGCCGAGATACGCAGTATTTT.

This chain uses TRBV19 with TRBJ2-2; 12 bases align to TRBD1. With V trimmed by 4 bases and J by 4 bases, 10 bases remained unmatched. The CDR3 spans 18 residues. Germline V gene sequence: CDR1 LNHDA, CDR2 SQIVND (reference sequence). CDR3 sequence reads: CASSNRDRGRWSTGELFF. The CDR3 nucleotides are TGTGCCAGTAGTAATCGGGACAGGGGGCGCTGGTCCACCGGGGAGCTGTTTTTT.

In this sample, this clone turned up a few times. The chain links TRBV7-9 to TRBJ1-2; D gene unclear. Germline CDR1 and CDR2: SEHNR and FQNEAQ (reference sequence). The CDR3 runs to 9 residues. Between the trimmed V and J ends, which lost 4 bases and 12 bases, there was a span of 6 bases. CDR3 protein: CASSYPNTF. The CDR3, as DNA: TGTGCCAGCAGCTACCCCAACACCTTC.

This chain uses TRBV19 with TRBJ2-1; 9 positions match TRBD2. CDR1 and CDR2 (germline): LNHDA, SQIVND (reference sequence). The length of the CDR3 is 15 residues. V dropped 7 bases and J dropped 0; count of bases not matched to a gene: 4. CDR3 coding DNA: TGTGCCAGTATGACTAGCGGCAGCTCCTACAATGAGCAGTTCTTC. It is translated as CASMTSGSSYNEQFF.

As to this clone: At the DNA level, this CDR3 is encoded by other sequences in the same sample as well. V usage is TRBV7-9 and J usage is TRBJ2-7; 11 bases match TRBD2. With 4 bases clipped from V and 2 bases from J, the junction kept 4 bases outside the gene matches. The CDR3 runs 15 residues. In germline, CDR1 is SEHNR, CDR2 FQNEAQ (reference sequence). Written as DNA, the CDR3 is TGTGCCAGCAGCTCAGGGACTAGCGGTCCCTACGAGCAGTACTTC. Protein product: CASSSGTSGPYEQYF.

The chain recombines TRBV11-2 with TRBJ2-3, with D unresolved. Trimming took off 5 bases at V and 9 bases at J, with 15 bases between the two ends. The CDR3 runs 13 residues. Germline loops: CDR1 SGHAT, CDR2 FQNNGV. CDR3 amino acids: CASSPRDLRTQYF. The CDR3, as DNA: TGTGCCAGCAGCCCTCGAGATTTACGCACGCAGTATTTT.

The CDR3 sequence: CASRGQGEEKLFF. The CDR3 DNA reads as TGTGCCAGCAGGGGACAGGGGGAGGAAAAACTGTTTTTT. The chain uses TRBV2 and TRBJ1-4; 11 bases line up with TRBD1. CDR1 and CDR2 from the germline V gene are SNHLY and FYNNEI. V shed 6 bases and J 8 bases; nucleotides not matched to a gene: 2. The CDR3 extends over 13 amino acids.

The V call is TRBV2, the J call TRBJ1-2; D gene ambiguous. The length of the CDR3 is 14 residues. The V end was cut by 2 bases, the J end by 2 bases, with 9 bases between. Looked up from germline, CDR1 is SNHLY and CDR2 is FYNNEI. For the CDR3, the DNA is TGTGCCAGCAGTGAATTCGCCGGGAACTATGGCTACACCTTC. Translated, it gives CASSEFAGNYGYTF.

The J gene is TRBJ2-3, the V gene TRBV28; TRBD2 agrees at 9 bases. The trim removed 2 bases at V and 2 bases at J, leaving 5 bases unmatched. Looked up from germline, CDR1 is MDHEN and CDR2 is SYDVKM. The CDR3 is 16 residues long. CDR3 nucleotide sequence: TGTGCCAGCAGTTTAATTCTAGCGGGACTCACAGATACGCAGTATTTT. Translation: CASSLILAGLTDTQYF.

This chain uses TRBV6-1 with TRBJ2-7; 7 nucleotides align to TRBD2. V gave up 2 bases and J gave up 3 bases; unmatched junction bases: 4. Germline values: CDR1 MNHNS, CDR2 SASEGT. CDR3 length equals 14 residues. CDR3: CASSEWGGLYEQYF. As DNA, the CDR3 is TGTGCCAGCAGTGAATGGGGGGGTCTCTACGAGCAGTACTTC.

A remark on this clone: Compared with germline, one end of the junction differs, possibly owing to a read error. The chain links TRBV6-1 to TRBJ1-4; 7 bases fit TRBD1. Germline CDR1 MNHNS, CDR2 SASEGT. CDR3 size: 14 residues. In DNA form, the CDR3 reads TGTGCCAGCAGAGAAGGATCAGGGGGTGAAAAACTGTTTTTT. As protein: CASREGSGGEKLFF.

The chain has TRBV5-6 and TRBJ2-7; 7 positions match TRBD2. The germline V gene encodes CDR1 SGHDT and CDR2 YYEEEE. The CDR3 covers 19 residues. V dropped 4 bases and J dropped 0; count of bases not matched to a gene: 19. The CDR3 DNA is TGTGCCAGCAGCCACGGGCGGGGGTCACCCCGCAGCCACTCCTACGAGCAGTACTTC. It encodes CASSHGRGSPRSHSYEQYF. Together with reference TRBV5-6 and TRBJ2-7, the CDR3 gives the full variable domain: DAGVTQSPTHLIKTRGQQVTLRCSPKSGHDTVSWYQQALGQGPQFIFQYYEEEERQRGNFPDRFSGHQFPNYSSELNVNALLLGDSALYLCASSHGRGSPRSHSYEQYFGPGTRLTVT.